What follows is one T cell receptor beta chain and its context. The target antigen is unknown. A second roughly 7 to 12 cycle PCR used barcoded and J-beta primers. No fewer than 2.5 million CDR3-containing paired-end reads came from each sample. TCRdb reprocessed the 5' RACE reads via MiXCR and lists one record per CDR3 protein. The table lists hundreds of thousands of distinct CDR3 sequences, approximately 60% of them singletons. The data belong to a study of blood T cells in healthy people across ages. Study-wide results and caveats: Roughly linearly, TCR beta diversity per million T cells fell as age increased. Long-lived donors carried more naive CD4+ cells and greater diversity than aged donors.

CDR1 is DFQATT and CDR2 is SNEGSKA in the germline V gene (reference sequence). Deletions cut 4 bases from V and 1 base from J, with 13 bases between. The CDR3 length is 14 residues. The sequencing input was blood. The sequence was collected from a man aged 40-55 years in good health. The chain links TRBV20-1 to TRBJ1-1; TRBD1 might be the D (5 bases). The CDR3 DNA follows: TGCAGTGCTACAAGGAGCGGGGGGAACACTGAAGCTTTCTTT. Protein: CSATRSGGNTEAFF.